These 6 T cell receptor beta chains came from one sample sequenced in a study of cytomegalovirus exposure and HLA in healthy donors (dated by TCRdb to the late 2010s). Receptor amplification or capture employed the immunoSEQ multiplex PCR assay. For the multiplex PCR, a mixture combining 60 forward primers for TCR Vbeta segments and 13 reverse primers for TCR Jbeta segments was used. As stored in TCRdb, this immuneACCESS dataset retains in-frame rearrangements with V and J assigned. A fraction of the clones does not appear; measured against another copy, unresolved V genes explain less than half of the discrepancy, and the remainder lacks a known reason. The sample contains around 260,000 clones, under 90% of them found a single time. The ten largest clones represent roughly 0.31% of the sample. Sequencing input: PBMCs. Every receptor here comes from a girl aged 2 to 9 in good health and CMV-seronegative.

This rearrangement joins TRBV6-5 to TRBJ2-2; 8 positions match TRBD1. The ends lost 5 bases at V and 3 bases at J; junction bases unmatched: 5. The CDR3 is 15 residues long. Germline-derived CDR1 and CDR2 are MNHEY and SVGAGI. The DNA of the CDR3 is TGTGCCAGCAGTCCTGGACAGGGCCACACCGGGGAGCTGTTTTTT. Residues: CASSPGQGHTGELFF.

This clone was seen only a few times. The chain links TRBV29-1 to TRBJ2-7; D not resolved. This CDR3 is built from 15 residues. Germline assignment: CDR1 SQVTM and CDR2 ANQGSEA. Between the trimmed V and J ends, which lost 1 base and 4 bases, there was a span of 17 bases. CDR3 amino acids: CSVEVSSAGSYEQYF. In nucleotides, the CDR3 is TGCAGCGTTGAAGTCAGCTCGGCAGGTAGTTACGAGCAGTACTTC.

This clone was counted only a few times. The chain carries TRBV27 and TRBJ2-7; possibly TRBD1 for D (5 bases). This CDR3 is built from 16 residues. The ends were cut back, 5 bases at V and 0 bases at J, with 17 bases in the middle. Germline V CDR1 and CDR2: MNHEY, SMNVEV (reference sequence). In nucleotides, the CDR3 is TGTGCCAGCAGTAGGACCGACAGTGGGCACTCCTACGAGCAGTACTTC. It encodes CASSRTDSGHSYEQYF.

The chain employs TRBV18 and TRBJ2-5, with 7 bases matching TRBD1. This CDR3 contains 14 residues. The trim removed 3 bases at V and 5 bases at J, leaving 6 bases unmatched. The germline CDR1 and CDR2 sequences are KGHSH and LQKENI. Written as DNA, the CDR3 is TGTGCCAGCTCACCGCCGACAGGGATGGAGACCCAGTACTTC. Residues: CASSPPTGMETQYF.

V usage is TRBV28 and J usage is TRBJ2-7, with 7 bases matching TRBD2. J lost 6 bases, V lost 6 bases, and 11 bases had no gene match. The CDR3 extends over 14 amino acids. In germline, CDR1 is MDHEN, CDR2 SYDVKM. CDR3 residues: CASSRGRGPSEQYF. Here the CDR3 DNA reads TGTGCCAGCAGCCGAGGGAGGGGTCCGTCCGAGCAGTACTTC.

The CDR3 DNA sequence: TGTGCCAGCAGCCACAGGGCAACCGGGGAGCTGTTTTTT. Its protein product is CASSHRATGELFF. The chain recombines TRBV7-3 with TRBJ2-2, with D possibly being TRBD1 (6 bases). Looked up from germline, CDR1 is SGHTA and CDR2 is FQGTGA. The V and J ends lost 5 bases and 5 bases respectively, with 9 bases between them. This CDR3 comprises 13 residues.